This T cell receptor beta chain was retrieved from a study of blood T cell repertoires in COVID-19. Study at large: Donors in the United States, Italy and Spain gave samples during acute or convalescent COVID-19. PBMCs, B-cell-depleted T cells, or T cells were the source of the cDNA or gDNA that made up the material.

The CDR3 contains 18 residues. Per the germline V gene, CDR1 is KGHSH and CDR2 is LQKENI. V gave up 0 bases and J gave up 0 bases; unmatched junction bases: 2. Some clones are missing from TCRdb's copy, which holds only in-frame ones; the method was immunoSEQ multiplex PCR. The repertoire has about 120,000 clones, 84% of them found once; the top ten carry approximately 3.6%. The genes are TRBV18 and TRBJ2-3; TRBD2 agrees at 14 bases. The receptor was isolated from a woman between 25 and 40 years old who had recovered from COVID-19. Specimen: PBMCs or T cells enriched from blood (not recorded which). Here the CDR3 DNA reads TGTGCCAGCTCACCACCGACTAGCGGGAGGGCCAGCACAGATACGCAGTATTTT. It encodes CASSPPTSGRASTDTQYF.